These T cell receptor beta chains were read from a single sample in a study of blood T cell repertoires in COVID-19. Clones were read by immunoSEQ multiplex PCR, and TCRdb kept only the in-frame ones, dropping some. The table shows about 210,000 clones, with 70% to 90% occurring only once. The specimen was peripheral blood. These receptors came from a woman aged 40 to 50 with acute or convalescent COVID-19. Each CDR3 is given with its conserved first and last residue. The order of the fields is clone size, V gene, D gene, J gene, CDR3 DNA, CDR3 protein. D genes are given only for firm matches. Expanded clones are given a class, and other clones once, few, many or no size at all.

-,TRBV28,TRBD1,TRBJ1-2,TGTGCCAGCAGACAGGGCAGGGGGTCCCATGGCTACACCTTC,CASRQGRGSHGYTF
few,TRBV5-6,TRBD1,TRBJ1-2,TGTGCCAGCAGTTTGGACAGGGGCAACTATGGCTACACCTTC,CASSLDRGNYGYTF
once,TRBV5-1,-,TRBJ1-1,TGCGCCAGCAGCTTGCCGGGGAACACTGAAGCTTTCTTT,CASSLPGNTEAFF
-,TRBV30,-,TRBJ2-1,TGTGCCTGGACGGGGATGGAGGACAGAGGCAATGAGCAGTTCTTC,CAWTGMEDRGNEQFF
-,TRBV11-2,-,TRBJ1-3,TGTGCCAGCAGCCCGCGTGTAGGCTCCGGGGGAAACACCATATATTTT,CASSPRVGSGGNTIYF
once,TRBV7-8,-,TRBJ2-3,TGTGCCAGCAGCTTAACGCGGAGCACAGATACGCAGTATTTT,CASSLTRSTDTQYF
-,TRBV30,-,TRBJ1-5,TGTGCCTGGAGTCCGGGAAGGGCAAGCAATCAGCCCCAGCATTTT,CAWSPGRASNQPQHF
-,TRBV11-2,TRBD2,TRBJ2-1,TGTGCCAGCAGCCCTGGGACTAGCGGGGTTTATGAGCAGTTCTTC,CASSPGTSGVYEQFF
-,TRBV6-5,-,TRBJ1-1,TGTGCCAGCAGTACGGGGACTCTGACGAACACTGAAGCTTTCTTT,CASSTGTLTNTEAFF
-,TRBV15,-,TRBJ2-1,TGTGCCACCAGCAGATCACTAGCCTTTGGATCCTACAATGAGCAGTTCTTC,CATSRSLAFGSYNEQFF
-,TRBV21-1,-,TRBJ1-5,TGTGCCAGCAGCCCTGACAGGGGGCCGTTGGCCCAGCATTTT,CASSPDRGPLAQHF
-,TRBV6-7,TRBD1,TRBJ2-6,TGTGCCAGGGGGACAGGGGGCCCTGATTTCTCTGGGGCCAACGTCCTGACTTTC,CARGTGGPDFSGANVLTF
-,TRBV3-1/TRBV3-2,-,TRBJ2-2,TGTGCCAGCAGCCAAGTTGGGGGGGCCAACACCGGGGAGCTGTTTTTT,CASSQVGGANTGELFF
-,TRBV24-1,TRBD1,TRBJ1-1,TGTGCCACCAGTGATTCCCAGGACAGGGAAAAAGTCACTGAAGCTTTCTTT,CATSDSQDREKVTEAFF
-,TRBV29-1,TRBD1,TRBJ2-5,TGCAGCGTCACAGGGGGACCCTCACAAGAGACCCAGTACTTC,CSVTGGPSQETQYF
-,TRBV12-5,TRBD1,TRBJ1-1,TGTGCTAGTGGTTCCTACGGGACAGGGCTTCACTTGGGCACTGAAGCTTTCTTT,CASGSYGTGLHLGTEAFF
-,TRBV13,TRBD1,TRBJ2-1,TGTGCCAGCAGCAAGGACAGGGGGTTCTACAATGAGCAGTTCTTC,CASSKDRGFYNEQFF
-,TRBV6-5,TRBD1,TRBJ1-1,TGTGCCAGCAGTTACCTGGGACAGGAGGTGCGGGCTTTCTTT,CASSYLGQEVRAFF
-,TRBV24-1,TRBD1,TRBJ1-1,TGTGCCACCAGGACAGGGCAGGGCACTGAAGCTTTCTTT,CATRTGQGTEAFF
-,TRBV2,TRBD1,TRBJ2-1,TGTGCCAGCAGTGGGGACAGGGGTGCCTACAATGAGCAGTTCTTC,CASSGDRGAYNEQFF
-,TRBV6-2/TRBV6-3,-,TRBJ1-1,TGTGCCAGCAGCCCACAGGGTCCTGAAGCTTTCTTT,CASSPQGPEAFF
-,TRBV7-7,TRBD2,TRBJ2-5,TGTGCCAGCAGCTCCCGCGGGGGGTACCAAGAGACCCAGTACTTC,CASSSRGGYQETQYF
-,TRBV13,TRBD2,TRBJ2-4,TGTGCCAGCAGCTCACTAGCGGGGGATACTCTAGCCAAAAACATTCAGTACTTC,CASSSLAGDTLAKNIQYF
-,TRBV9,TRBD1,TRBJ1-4,TGTGCCAGCAGCGCCGGGACAGGGAATGAAAAACTGTTTTTT,CASSAGTGNEKLFF
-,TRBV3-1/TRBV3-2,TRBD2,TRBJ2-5,TGTGCCAGCAGCCCCACCTCCGGGACTAGCGGACGGGAGACCCAGTACTTC,CASSPTSGTSGRETQYF
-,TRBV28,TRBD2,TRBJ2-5,TGTGCCAGCAGTCTCCCGGGACTAGCGGGCTCGAGGGCCCAGTACTTC,CASSLPGLAGSRAQYF
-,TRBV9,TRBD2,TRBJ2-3,TGTGCCAGCAGCACTACGGGGGGGAGCACAGATACGCAGTATTTT,CASSTTGGSTDTQYF
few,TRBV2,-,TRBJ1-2,TGTGCCAGCAGTGAAAGGGCAGGGGACACTTATGGCTACACCTTC,CASSERAGDTYGYTF
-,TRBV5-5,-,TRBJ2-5,TGTGCCAGCAGCAAGCAACAGAACCAAGAGACCCAGTACTTC,CASSKQQNQETQYF